The 24 T cell receptor beta chains below all came from one sample that was sequenced in a study of shared clonotypes between healthy human individuals. The protocol was immunoSEQ multiplex PCR, while the TCRdb copy is restricted to in-frame clones and leaves out a portion. The data hold millions of clones, with about 93% observed a single time. The naive CD8 population came from CD45RO-negative cells selected for CCR7, without terminally differentiated effector memory CD45RA+ cells. Sequencing input: naive CD8+ T cells from PBMCs. These receptors all come from a man younger than 30 in good health. Some clones in this sample may be carry-over from other donors' samples.

V gene TRBV19 combines with J gene TRBJ1-1, with a possible D match to TRBD1 (6 bases). Germline V gene sequence: CDR1 LNHDA, CDR2 SQIVND (reference sequence). The germline V and J ends were trimmed by 5 bases and 2 bases, with 18 bases remaining between them. The CDR3 is 16 amino acids. The CDR3 spells CASSAPWGQKNTEAFF. As DNA, the CDR3 is TGTGCCAGTAGTGCGCCTTGGGGGCAAAAAAACACTGAAGCTTTCTTT.

The chain employs TRBV5-6 and TRBJ2-7; 7 bases agree with TRBD2. Germline V lookup: CDR1 SGHDT, CDR2 YYEEEE. V was clipped by 2 bases and J by 2 bases; unmatched bases: 7. The CDR3 has 15 residues. The CDR3 spells CASSLGLAVPYEQYF. The CDR3 bases are TGTGCCAGCAGCTTAGGGCTAGCGGTACCCTACGAGCAGTACTTC.

V usage is TRBV21-1 and J usage is TRBJ2-1; the table's D call, TRBD1, was not checked against the DNA. TRBV21-1 constitutes a pseudogene. The CDR3 contains 15 residues. Written as DNA, the CDR3 is TGTGCCAGCAGCACAAGTCCCTGGACAGGGGATGAGCAGTTCTTC. Protein sequence: CASSTSPWTGDEQFF.

The chain joins TRBV5-5 to TRBJ1-5; D remains ambiguous. V lost 2 bases and J 0 bases, leaving 9 bases between the germline ends. CDR1 and CDR2 from the germline V gene are SGHKS and YYEKEE (reference sequence). The CDR3 spans 15 residues. The CDR3 region is CASSFWRDSNQPQHF. The DNA of the CDR3 is TGTGCCAGCAGCTTTTGGCGAGATAGCAATCAGCCCCAGCATTTT.

This chain links TRBV27 with TRBJ2-1; TRBD2 might be the D (5 bases). Germline assignment: CDR1 MNHEY and CDR2 SMNVEV (reference sequence). This CDR3 contains 17 residues. Between the trimmed V and J ends, which lost 2 bases and 8 bases, there was a span of 22 bases. CDR3 residues: CASSLQPHGPGVDEQFF. DNA of the CDR3: TGTGCCAGCAGTTTACAGCCCCATGGGCCCGGGGTCGATGAGCAGTTCTTC.

This clone has only a few counts. The chain joins TRBV13 to TRBJ1-1; D unresolved. The CDR3 spans 13 residues. Germline CDR1 reads PRHDT; CDR2 reads FYEKMQ (reference sequence). Deletions cut 1 base from V and 2 bases from J, with 5 bases between. As DNA, the CDR3 is TGTGCCAGCAGCTTAGAAGTTAACACTGAAGCTTTCTTT. Protein product: CASSLEVNTEAFF.

The chain employs TRBV7-9 and TRBJ2-7; TRBD1 or TRBD2 may be the D gene (5 bases each). The germline gives CDR1 SEHNR, CDR2 FQNEAQ (reference sequence). The CDR3 extends over 15 amino acids. V was clipped by 3 bases and J by 6 bases, with 18 bases between them. CDR3 DNA sequence: TGTGCCAGCAGCTTTGAGGGGCATCCTAACCGCGAGCAGTACTTC. It specifies CASSFEGHPNREQYF. Based on the CDR3 plus reference TRBV7-9 and TRBJ2-7, the full variable domain is DTGVSQNPRHKITKRGQNVTFRCDPISEHNRLYWYRQTLGQGPEFLTYFQNEAQLEKSRLLSDRFSAERPKGSFSTLEIQRTEQGDSAMYLCASSFEGHPNREQYFGPGTRLTVT.

The genes are TRBV5-1 and TRBJ2-2; 12 bases agree with TRBD2. The CDR3 is 19 amino acids. Germline CDR1 SGHRS, CDR2 YFSETQ. After removal of 2 bases from V and 5 bases from J, the junction contained 13 bases not matched to a gene. DNA of the CDR3: TGCGCCAGCAGCTTCCTGATCGGGCTAGCGGGAGGGCCGACCGGGGAGCTGTTTTTT. Translating it yields CASSFLIGLAGGPTGELFF.

The chain is built from TRBV28 and TRBJ1-5; no reliable D call. The V and J ends lost 1 base and 14 bases respectively, with 12 bases between them. Per the germline V gene, CDR1 is MDHEN and CDR2 is SYDVKM. The CDR3 consists of 12 residues. CDR3 in DNA: TGTGCCAGCAGTTTATTTCAGGACGAAGAGCATTTT. This encodes CASSLFQDEEHF. Full variable domain (remainder filled in from reference TRBV28 and TRBJ1-5): DVKVTQSSRYLVKRTGEKVFLECVQDMDHENMFWYRQDPGLGLRLIYFSYDVKMKEKGDIPEGYSVSREKKERFSLILESASTNQTSMYLCASSLFQDEEHFGDGTRLSIL.

The chain is built from TRBV7-2 and TRBJ2-1, with D possibly being TRBD2 (6 bases). There are 15 residues in the CDR3. Germline CDR1 SGHTA, CDR2 FQGNSA. V lost 5 bases to trimming and J lost 0 bases, with 11 bases between them. CDR3 amino acids: CASSHEEGSYNEQFF. The CDR3 nucleotides are TGTGCCAGCAGCCACGAGGAGGGCTCCTACAATGAGCAGTTCTTC.

The rearrangement links TRBV7-9 to TRBJ2-1; no clear D gene. V was trimmed by 7 bases and J by 7 bases, leaving 14 bases between them. There are 13 residues in the CDR3. The germline CDR1 and CDR2 sequences are SEHNR and FQNEAQ (reference sequence). This chain's CDR3 is CASTWTLRNEQFF. The CDR3 DNA follows: TGTGCCAGCACTTGGACCCTTCGGAATGAGCAGTTCTTC.

To note about this clone: Within the sample, other DNA sequences also encode this same CDR3. CDR3 protein: CASSVGRGGNQPQHF. The CDR3 DNA reads TGTGCCAGCAGCGTAGGCAGGGGGGGCAATCAGCCCCAGCATTTT. The chain couples TRBV9 to TRBJ1-5; TRBD1 matches 7 bases. The germline V gene has CDR1 SGDLS and CDR2 YYNGEE. The ends lost 0 bases at V and 2 bases at J; junction bases unmatched: 2. This CDR3 region has 15 residues.

The chain uses TRBV15 and TRBJ2-1; D is possibly TRBD2 (6 bases). The V gene lost 0 bases and the J gene lost 3 bases, with 12 bases spanning the gap. In germline, CDR1 is LNHNV, CDR2 YYDKDF (reference sequence). The CDR3 consists of 16 residues. Here the CDR3 DNA reads TGTGCCACCAGCAGAGACCGGGACTTGAACTACAATGAGCAGTTCTTC. Its translation: CATSRDRDLNYNEQFF.

The V and J genes are TRBV28 and TRBJ1-2; D is possibly TRBD1 (5 bases). Trimming left V 5 bases short and J 8 bases short, with 18 bases between. This CDR3 is built from 14 residues. CDR1 MDHEN and CDR2 SYDVKM come from the germline V gene. CDR3 nucleotide sequence: TGTGCCAGCAGTCCGAGGAAGGGGCTGGAAGGCTACACCTTC. Translated, it gives CASSPRKGLEGYTF.

CDR3 in amino acids: CASSDRAYEQYF. CDR3 nucleotides: TGTGCCAGCAGCGACAGAGCCTACGAGCAGTACTTC. The rearrangement joins TRBV14 to TRBJ2-7, with a weak D call TRBD1 (5 bases). The CDR3 sequence is 12 residues long. Germline values: CDR1 SGHDN, CDR2 FVKESK. V was pared by 5 bases and J by 2 bases, with 7 bases between.

The V call is TRBV5-6, the J call TRBJ1-2; the D gene is possibly TRBD1 (5 bases). Trimming took 0 bases from V and 8 from J, leaving 14 bases between them. The CDR3 contains 14 residues. CDR1 SGHDT and CDR2 YYEEEE come from the germline V gene. This CDR3 is CASSLVAGLGGYTF. CDR3 coding DNA: TGTGCCAGCAGCTTGGTCGCAGGGTTGGGCGGCTACACCTTC. Filled out from reference TRBV5-6 and TRBJ1-2, the complete variable domain reads DAGVTQSPTHLIKTRGQQVTLRCSPKSGHDTVSWYQQALGQGPQFIFQYYEEEERQRGNFPDRFSGHQFPNYSSELNVNALLLGDSALYLCASSLVAGLGGYTFGSGTRLTVV.

The J gene is TRBJ2-5, the V gene TRBV6-5, with 7 bases lining up with TRBD1. The assigned J gene may be wrong: the sequence end matches TRBJ2-7 better. The germline gives CDR1 MNHEY, CDR2 SVGAGI. This CDR3 region has 16 residues. The CDR3 is CASSYSKGQANYEQYF. CDR3 DNA sequence: TGTGCCAGCAGTTACTCAAAAGGACAGGCGAACTACGAGCAGTACTTC.

The rearrangement uses TRBV10-1 and TRBJ2-2, with 8 bases matching TRBD2. The CDR3 loop spans 15 amino acids. Germline V gives CDR1 WNHNN, CDR2 SYGVQD (reference sequence). The trim removed 10 bases at V and 7 bases at J, leaving 14 bases unmatched. The CDR3 here is CANPAGAVIFGELFF. CDR3 sequence (DNA): TGCGCCAACCCAGCGGGAGCGGTGATTTTCGGGGAGCTGTTTTTT.

The CDR3: CASSGSLAGGPNEQYF. CDR3 nucleotide sequence: TGTGCCAGCAGCGGATCACTAGCGGGAGGGCCGAACGAGCAGTACTTC. The chain links TRBV9 to TRBJ2-7; 13 positions match TRBD2. The CDR3 sequence is 16 residues long. Looked up from germline, CDR1 is SGDLS and CDR2 is YYNGEE. V shed 3 bases, J shed 5 bases, and the junction held 8 bases outside the gene matches.

As for this clone: Additional DNA sequences in this sample encode the identical CDR3. V gene TRBV27 combines with J gene TRBJ2-2, with D perhaps matching TRBD1 (5 bases). CDR1 is MNHEY and CDR2 is SMNVEV in the germline V gene (reference sequence). The CDR3 totals 13 residues. V lost 3 bases, J lost 4 bases, and 6 bases lay in between. The CDR3 region is CASSFRGTGELFF. The CDR3 coding sequence is TGTGCCAGCAGTTTTAGGGGCACCGGGGAGCTGTTTTTT.

The chain employs TRBV25-1 and TRBJ2-7; perhaps TRBD2 as D (5 bases). CDR1 and CDR2 from the germline V gene are MGHDK and SYGVNS. The CDR3 has 14 amino acids. V was cut by 2 bases and J by 1 base, with 9 bases left in between. The CDR3 reads CASSEPTGSYEQYF. The CDR3 coding sequence is TGTGCCAGCAGTGAACCCACGGGGTCCTACGAGCAGTACTTC.

The chain is built from TRBV10-2 and TRBJ2-2, with D unclear. The V and J ends lost 6 bases and 4 bases respectively, with 6 bases between them. Per germline, CDR1 WSHSY and CDR2 SAAADI. The CDR3 sequence is 12 residues long. CDR3 amino acids: CASRWGTGELFF. Here the CDR3 DNA reads TGCGCCAGCAGGTGGGGCACCGGGGAGCTGTTTTTT.

With regard to this clone: Sequence at one end of the junction differs from germline and may be a read error. The chain uses TRBV7-9 and TRBJ2-7; the D is unclear. Germline CDR1 and CDR2: SEHNR and FQNEAQ (reference sequence). The CDR3 contains 13 residues. For the CDR3, the DNA is TGTGCCAGCAGGTTAGACCCATCCTACGAGCAGTACTTC. The encoded protein is CASRLDPSYEQYF.

On this clone itself: Other nucleotide sequences from this sample produce the same CDR3. This chain uses TRBV27 with TRBJ2-7, with 7 bases lining up with TRBD1. Germline V gene data show CDR1 as MNHEY and CDR2 as SMNVEV (reference sequence). The J segment lost 3 bases and the V segment lost 8 bases, leaving 10 bases of the junction unmatched. The CDR3 contains 14 residues. CDR3 in DNA: TGTGCCAGCCGTCTGGCAGGGGGTCTCTACGAGCAGTACTTC. Translated: CASRLAGGLYEQYF.